A single sample gave rise to the 11 T cell receptor beta chains below, sequenced in a study of control samples from healthy donors and cancer patients. Generated by immunoSEQ multiplex PCR, the TCRdb table keeps only in-frame clones and is missing some. This table holds about 89,000 clones, roughly 86% found once. Material for sequencing was blood. The receptors here all came from a man younger than 45 in good health.

This clone was seen once. V is TRBV21-1 and J is TRBJ2-1; the DNA was not used to check the table's D call, TRBD2. TRBV21-1 is classified as a pseudogene. The CDR3 length is 16 residues. In DNA form, the CDR3 reads TGTGCCAGCAGCACCCCCCAGGAGGTCGCCTACAATGAGCAGTTCTTC. Translating it yields CASSTPQEVAYNEQFF.

V gene TRBV5-4 combines with J gene TRBJ1-1, with TRBD1 as a possible D gene (6 bases). CDR1 SGHNT and CDR2 YYREEE come from the germline V gene (reference sequence). CDR3 length equals 17 residues. The V and J ends lost 4 bases and 0 bases respectively, with 19 bases between them. In DNA, the CDR3 is TGTGCCAGCAGCGCGAGACTGGGGGGGCCGTTGAACACTGAAGCTTTCTTT. Amino acids: CASSARLGGPLNTEAFF.

V gene TRBV23-1 combines with J gene TRBJ2-3; 11 nucleotides agree with TRBD2. TRBV23-1 is noted as an ORF with a role that remains uncertain. The V gene end was trimmed by 0 bases and the J gene end by 0 bases; junction bases not matched to a gene: 17. The CDR3 consists of 22 residues. This CDR3 is CASSQSCRGTSGLTHSTDTQYF. CDR3 nucleotides: TGCGCCAGCAGTCAATCGTGCAGGGGGACTAGCGGCCTTACTCACAGCACAGATACGCAGTATTTT.

The genes are TRBV5-4 and TRBJ1-3; 7 nucleotides line up with TRBD1. The length of the CDR3 is 13 residues. V dropped 2 bases and J dropped 6; count of bases not matched to a gene: 2. Germline CDR1 SGHNT, CDR2 YYREEE (reference sequence). CDR3 loop: CASSFDRENTIYF. DNA for the CDR3: TGTGCCAGCAGCTTTGACAGGGAAAACACCATATATTTT.

The chain carries TRBV19 and TRBJ2-1; D perhaps matches TRBD2 (6 bases). V lost 5 bases to trimming and J lost 15 bases, with 17 bases between them. The CDR3 is 12 residues long. Germline loops: CDR1 LNHDA, CDR2 SQIVND (reference sequence). The CDR3 spells CASSSLSGGLFF. CDR3 sequence (DNA): TGTGCCAGTAGTTCATTGTCCGGGGGTCTGTTCTTC.

The chain joins TRBV7-3 to TRBJ2-7; D uncertain. This CDR3 spans 15 amino acids. Trimming left V 5 bases short and J 6 bases short, with 20 bases between. CDR1 and CDR2 from the germline V gene are SGHTA and FQGTGA. Here the CDR3 reads CASSPETRGYGEQYF. In DNA, the CDR3 is TGTGCCAGCAGCCCAGAGACACGAGGTTATGGCGAGCAGTACTTC.

This clone appeared once. The chain is built from TRBV29-1 and TRBJ2-3; possible D gene TRBD2, 5 bases. CDR1 is SQVTM and CDR2 is ANQGSEA in the germline V gene. The CDR3 covers 15 residues. V shed 1 base and J shed 3 bases, with 14 bases lying between them. CDR3 in amino acids: CSVEGGGVGTDTQYF. CDR3 nucleotides: TGCAGCGTTGAAGGCGGAGGTGTAGGTACAGATACGCAGTATTTT.

This chain connects TRBV6-2 or TRBV6-3 to TRBJ2-2; D not certain. Germline loops: CDR1 MNHEY, CDR2 SVGEGT. The V and J ends lost 4 bases and 1 base respectively, with 4 bases between them. The CDR3 runs to 13 residues. CDR3 in DNA: TGTGCCAGCAGTTCCGGGAACACCGGGGAGCTGTTTTTT. Its translation: CASSSGNTGELFF.

This clone was seen just once. This chain joins TRBV6-1 and TRBJ2-5; a possible D gene is TRBD2 (5 bases). This CDR3 comprises 15 residues. Germline V gene data show CDR1 as MNHNS and CDR2 as SASEGT. Trimming removed 0 bases from V and 5 bases from J, with 13 bases in between. CDR3 residues: CASSEAGRGLETQYF. The CDR3 nucleotides read TGTGCCAGCAGTGAAGCTGGTCGGGGTCTTGAGACCCAGTACTTC.

This CDR3 is CSVDGSNQPQHF. The DNA of the CDR3 is TGCAGCGTCGACGGTAGCAATCAGCCCCAGCATTTT. The chain employs TRBV29-1 and TRBJ1-5; D gene uncertain. Trimming shortened V by 6 bases and J by 0 bases, and 6 bases separated the two germline ends. The germline V gene has CDR1 SQVTM and CDR2 ANQGSEA. CDR3 length: 12 residues.

The chain has TRBV18 and TRBJ1-1; D gene ambiguous. Germline values: CDR1 KGHSH, CDR2 LQKENI. Trimming took off 3 bases at V and 5 bases at J, with 16 bases between the two ends. There are 15 residues in the CDR3. The CDR3 DNA reads as TGTGCCAGCTCACCCCGCTATGGGGAGGCTACTGAAGCTTTCTTT. Its translation is CASSPRYGEATEAFF.